This T cell receptor (beta chain) was captured by sequencing in a study of vaccination effects on CD4 cells after COVID-19. Broader study findings: Infection- and vaccine-induced clones contracted markedly late after vaccination. Healthy vaccine recipients' vaccine-induced clones were almost all SARS-CoV-2 mono-reactive.

A note on this clone: Its antigen is not known.

Researchers isolated CD4+ T cells once 9 to 11 days of culture had elapsed. Assay: immunoSEQ multiplex PCR; the TCRdb copy retains only in-frame clones and omits some. The table has about 38,000 clones, 82% seen once; the top ten hold nearly 3%. The sample here was CD4+ T cells from PBMCs cultured without peptide, taken before COVID-19 vaccination. The TCR sequence derives from a human donor who received a COVID-19 vaccine.

As DNA, the CDR3 is TGTGCCACCAGCAACAGGGGTGGCACCGGGGAGCTGTTTTTT. It encodes CATSNRGGTGELFF. The chain carries TRBV24-1 and TRBJ2-2, with 7 bases that match TRBD1. Germline CDR1 is KGHDR and CDR2 is SFDVKD. The CDR3 has 14 amino acids. The trim removed 7 bases at V and 4 bases at J, leaving 5 bases unmatched.